The 22 T cell receptor beta chains presented below share a single source sample, sequenced in a study of shared clonotypes between healthy human individuals. Naive CD8 isolation took CD45RO-negative cells positively selected for CCR7 and excluded terminally differentiated effector memory CD45RA+ cells. Repertoires were generated with immunoSEQ multiplex PCR, while TCRdb's copy carries only in-frame clones and drops some. The sample lists about 2,100,000 clones, approximately 94% occurring once. Sequencing used naive CD8+ T cells from PBMCs. The receptors were sampled from a young man in good health. Some clones in this sample may be carry-over from other donors' samples.

This clone was counted a single time. This chain joins TRBV14 and TRBJ2-7; 10 nucleotides align to TRBD2. Trimming took 2 bases from V and 2 from J; bases not matched to a gene: 3. The germline V gene has CDR1 SGHDN and CDR2 FVKESK. The CDR3 runs to 15 residues. The DNA of the CDR3 is TGTGCCAGCAGCCAAAGGCTAGCGGGGGCCTACGAGCAGTACTTC. Amino acid sequence: CASSQRLAGAYEQYF.

This clone came up once. CDR3 region: CASSSYRSDTEAFF. The CDR3, as DNA: TGTGCCAGCAGCTCCTACAGGTCCGACACTGAAGCTTTCTTT. The chain employs TRBV28 and TRBJ1-1, with a tentative D call TRBD1 (5 bases). This CDR3 has 14 residues. The germline CDR1 and CDR2 sequences are MDHEN and SYDVKM. V lost 6 bases, J lost 3 bases, and 14 bases lay in between. The whole variable domain, filled in from reference TRBV28 and TRBJ1-1, reads DVKVTQSSRYLVKRTGEKVFLECVQDMDHENMFWYRQDPGLGLRLIYFSYDVKMKEKGDIPEGYSVSREKKERFSLILESASTNQTSMYLCASSSYRSDTEAFFGQGTRLTVV.

The rearrangement links TRBV10-3 to TRBJ1-5, with 7 bases that match TRBD1. Losses at the gene ends were 0 bases for V and 7 bases for J; bases not matched to a gene: 6. Germline V lookup: CDR1 ENHRY, CDR2 SYGVKD. The CDR3 spans 15 residues. CDR3 DNA: TGTGCCATCAGTGAGTCAGACAGGGAGGTCCAGCCCCAGCATTTT. Amino acid sequence: CAISESDREVQPQHF.

The chain joins TRBV6-5 to TRBJ2-7; D possibly corresponds to TRBD2 (7 bases). Germline V lookup: CDR1 MNHEY, CDR2 SVGAGI. The CDR3 has 15 residues. Trimming left V 6 bases short and J 3 bases short, with 18 bases between. The CDR3 sequence: CASSLTSGTHYEQYF. In DNA form, the CDR3 reads TGTGCCAGCAGCCTTACGAGCGGGACACACTACGAGCAGTACTTC.

The chain is built from TRBV5-1 and TRBJ2-1; 7 bases agree with TRBD1. The CDR3 loop spans 14 amino acids. Per germline, CDR1 SGHRS and CDR2 YFSETQ. The V gene end was trimmed by 4 bases and the J gene end by 6 bases; junction bases not matched to a gene: 7. The CDR3: CASSPWDSFNEQFF. Here the CDR3 DNA reads TGCGCCAGCAGCCCATGGGACAGCTTCAATGAGCAGTTCTTC.

This chain uses TRBV28 with TRBJ1-1, with D unresolved. The CDR3 is made up of 15 amino acids. From germline, CDR1 is MDHEN and CDR2 SYDVKM. V shed 2 bases and J shed 1 base, with 11 bases lying between them. Written as DNA, the CDR3 is TGTGCCAGCAGTTTACTTACACTAAAGAACACTGAAGCTTTCTTT. As protein: CASSLLTLKNTEAFF.

The chain has TRBV5-5 and TRBJ2-7; possibly TRBD1 for D (5 bases). The ends were cut back, 0 bases at V and 3 bases at J, with 13 bases in the middle. The CDR3 spans 15 residues. Germline lookup yields CDR1 SGHKS and CDR2 YYEKEE (reference sequence). CDR3 protein: CASSLEGRLFYEQYF. The CDR3 DNA follows: TGTGCCAGCAGCTTGGAGGGGCGACTTTTCTACGAGCAGTACTTC.

V gene TRBV5-6 combines with J gene TRBJ2-2; 8 bases fit TRBD1. V was clipped by 0 bases and J by 7 bases; unmatched bases: 8. CDR3 length equals 16 residues. The germline V gene encodes CDR1 SGHDT and CDR2 YYEEEE. This CDR3 reads CASSLDPRGRNGELFF. The DNA of the CDR3 is TGTGCCAGCAGCTTGGACCCCAGGGGGCGAAACGGGGAGCTGTTTTTT.

This chain connects TRBV15 to TRBJ1-2, with D possibly TRBD1 on 6 matching bases. The V gene's germline CDR1 is LNHNV and CDR2 YYDKDF (reference sequence). The V end lost 1 base, the J end lost 2 bases, and 11 bases lay between the germline ends. This CDR3 has 15 amino acids. CDR3 coding DNA: TGTGCCACCAGCAGAGGGACCGACAGGAACTATGGCTACACCTTC. It codes for CATSRGTDRNYGYTF.

This clone was detected only once. The chain has TRBV5-1 and TRBJ2-7, with 9 bases lining up with TRBD1. The CDR3 runs to 14 residues. The germline gives CDR1 SGHRS, CDR2 YFSETQ. With 4 bases clipped from V and 3 bases from J, the junction kept 5 bases outside the gene matches. CDR3 sequence reads: CASSPGQGIYEQYF. Here the CDR3 DNA reads TGCGCCAGCAGCCCGGGACAGGGTATCTACGAGCAGTACTTC. Looking up the rest from reference TRBV5-1 and TRBJ2-7 gives the full variable domain: KAGVTQTPRYLIKTRGQQVTLSCSPISGHRSVSWYQQTPGQGLQFLFEYFSETQRNKGNFPGRFSGRQFSNSRSEMNVSTLELGDSALYLCASSPGQGIYEQYFGPGTRLTVT.

The CDR3 coding sequence is TGTGCCAGCAGCCCGACTAGCGTGTACAATGAGCAGTTCTTC. This translates into CASSPTSVYNEQFF. V gene TRBV13 combines with J gene TRBJ2-1; 8 bases fit TRBD2. The germline CDR1 and CDR2 sequences are PRHDT and FYEKMQ (reference sequence). There are 14 residues in the CDR3. V shed 5 bases and J 4 bases; nucleotides not matched to a gene: 4.

The chain has TRBV10-3 and TRBJ2-1, with TRBD1 identical over 7 bases. V was clipped by 2 bases and J by 1 base; unmatched bases: 2. Germline assignment: CDR1 ENHRY and CDR2 SYGVKD. The CDR3 runs 15 residues. In DNA, the CDR3 is TGTGCCATCAGTGAGACAGGGGTATCCTACAATGAGCAGTTCTTC. Protein product: CAISETGVSYNEQFF.

The gene calls are TRBV5-6 and TRBJ2-7; no reliable D call. Per germline, CDR1 SGHDT and CDR2 YYEEEE. Trimming shortened V by 0 bases and J by 5 bases, and 12 bases separated the two germline ends. The CDR3 totals 14 residues. CDR3 coding DNA: TGTGCCAGCAGCTTGGGCCTCGTTTCCCACGAGCAGTACTTC. As protein: CASSLGLVSHEQYF.

This clone appeared a single time. The chain couples TRBV4-1 to TRBJ1-2; perhaps TRBD1 as D (5 bases). CDR1 and CDR2 (germline): MGHRA, YSYEKL. V gave up 0 bases and J gave up 3 bases, with 11 bases separating them. This CDR3 is built from 15 residues. CDR3 sequence reads: CASSQDGGTYYGYTF. CDR3 bases: TGCGCCAGCAGCCAAGACGGGGGGACGTACTATGGCTACACCTTC.

This clone appeared a single time. This chain connects TRBV27 to TRBJ2-1; tentative D call: TRBD2 (6 bases). The CDR3 is made up of 15 amino acids. The V gene lost 5 bases and the J gene lost 4 bases, with 15 bases spanning the gap. In germline, CDR1 is MNHEY, CDR2 SMNVEV (reference sequence). CDR3 protein: CASSTGSTGYNEQFF. CDR3 nucleotide sequence: TGTGCCAGCAGTACCGGGAGTACGGGTTACAATGAGCAGTTCTTC.

The V gene is TRBV9, the J gene TRBJ2-3; a possible D gene is TRBD1 (5 bases). CDR1 is SGDLS and CDR2 is YYNGEE in the germline V gene. The CDR3 length is 16 residues. V was trimmed by 0 bases and J by 0 bases, leaving 11 bases between them. In nucleotides, the CDR3 is TGTGCCAGCAGCGTAGGTTTTAGGGGCAGCACAGATACGCAGTATTTT. Translation gives CASSVGFRGSTDTQYF.

The gene calls are TRBV19 and TRBJ2-7; 13 bases line up with TRBD2. CDR3 length: 18 amino acids. J was trimmed by 0 bases and V by 3 bases; bases with no gene match: 8. The germline V gene encodes CDR1 LNHDA and CDR2 SQIVND (reference sequence). The CDR3 DNA reads TGTGCCAGTAGTATTCGACCGGGACTAGCGGGACCCTCCTACGAGCAGTACTTC. Amino acid sequence: CASSIRPGLAGPSYEQYF. Based on the CDR3 plus reference TRBV19 and TRBJ2-7, the full variable domain is DGGITQSPKYLFRKEGQNVTLSCEQNLNHDAMYWYRQDPGQGLRLIYYSQIVNDFQKGDIAEGYSVSREKKESFPLTVTSAQKNPTAFYLCASSIRPGLAGPSYEQYFGPGTRLTVT.

This clone was observed once. This rearrangement joins TRBV4-1 to TRBJ2-7, with 12 bases matching TRBD2. V trimming: 1 base; J trimming: 3 bases; junction bases outside the gene matches: 10. From germline, CDR1 is MGHRA and CDR2 YSYEKL. This CDR3 region has 18 residues. This chain's CDR3 is CASSQVPPWTSGDYEQYF. Written as DNA, the CDR3 is TGCGCCAGCAGCCAAGTACCCCCTTGGACTAGCGGGGACTACGAGCAGTACTTC.

V gene TRBV28 combines with J gene TRBJ1-5; 8 bases line up with TRBD1. The junction had 4 bases not matched to a gene; V was cut back by 5 bases and J by 1 base. CDR3 length equals 15 residues. The germline CDR1 and CDR2 sequences are MDHEN and SYDVKM. This chain's CDR3 is CASSRQGTSNQPQHF. The CDR3 nucleotides are TGTGCCAGCAGTCGACAGGGGACGAGCAATCAGCCCCAGCATTTT.

This clone occurred once. The chain has TRBV14 and TRBJ2-1; D is unclear. This CDR3 spans 14 amino acids. V was shortened by 4 bases and J by 12 bases, with 19 bases between the two germline ends. Germline CDR1 SGHDN, CDR2 FVKESK. DNA of the CDR3: TGTGCCAGCAGCCCCTGGGTCGGGCCTCTGGGGCAGTTCTTC. Encoded protein: CASSPWVGPLGQFF.

The chain has TRBV6-5 and TRBJ1-1; TRBD1 is a possible D gene (6 bases). CDR1 is MNHEY, CDR2 SVGAGI, per germline. V dropped 2 bases and J dropped 5 bases, with 18 bases sitting between them. There are 16 residues in the CDR3. CDR3 amino acids: CASSYDVWGAGTEAFF. The CDR3 bases are TGTGCCAGCAGTTACGATGTCTGGGGGGCGGGAACTGAAGCTTTCTTT.

The genes are TRBV28 and TRBJ1-1, with TRBD1 as a possible D gene (5 bases). The V end was cut by 6 bases, the J end by 12 bases, with 26 bases between. The CDR3 runs to 15 residues. Germline V gives CDR1 MDHEN, CDR2 SYDVKM. The DNA for the CDR3 is TGTGCCAGCAGCCTTGGGCGCAGGGAAAGAAGTGAGACTTTCTTT. Protein product: CASSLGRRERSETFF.